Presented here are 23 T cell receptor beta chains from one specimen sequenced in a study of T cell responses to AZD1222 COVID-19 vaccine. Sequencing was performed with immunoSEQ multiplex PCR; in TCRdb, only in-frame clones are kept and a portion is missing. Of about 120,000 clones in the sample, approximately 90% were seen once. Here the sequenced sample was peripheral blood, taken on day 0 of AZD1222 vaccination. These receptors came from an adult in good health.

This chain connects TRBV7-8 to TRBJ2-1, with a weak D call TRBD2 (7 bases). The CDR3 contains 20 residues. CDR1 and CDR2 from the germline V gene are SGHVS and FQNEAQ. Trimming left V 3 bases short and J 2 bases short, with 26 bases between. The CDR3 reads CASSLVRLGGLERTYNEQFF. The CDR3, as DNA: TGTGCCAGCAGCTTGGTGCGTTTGGGGGGGCTCGAGCGGACCTACAATGAGCAGTTCTTC. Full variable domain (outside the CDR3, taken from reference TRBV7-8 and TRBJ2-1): GAGVSQSPRYKVAKRGQDVALRCDPISGHVSLFWYQQALGQGPEFLTYFQNEAQLDKSGLPSDRFFAERPEGSVSTLKIQRTQQEDSAVYLCASSLVRLGGLERTYNEQFFGPGTRLTVL.

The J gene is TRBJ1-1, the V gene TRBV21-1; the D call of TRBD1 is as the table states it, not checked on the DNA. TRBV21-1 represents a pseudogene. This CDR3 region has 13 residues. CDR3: CATSRQGTGEAFF. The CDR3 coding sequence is TGTGCCACTTCCCGACAGGGGACGGGTGAAGCTTTCTTT.

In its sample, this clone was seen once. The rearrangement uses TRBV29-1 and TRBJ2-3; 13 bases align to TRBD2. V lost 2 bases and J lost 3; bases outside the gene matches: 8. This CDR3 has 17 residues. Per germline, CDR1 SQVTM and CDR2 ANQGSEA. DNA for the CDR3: TGCAGCGTTGAACAGGAGGGACTAGCGGGACCGACAGATACGCAGTATTTT. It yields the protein CSVEQEGLAGPTDTQYF.

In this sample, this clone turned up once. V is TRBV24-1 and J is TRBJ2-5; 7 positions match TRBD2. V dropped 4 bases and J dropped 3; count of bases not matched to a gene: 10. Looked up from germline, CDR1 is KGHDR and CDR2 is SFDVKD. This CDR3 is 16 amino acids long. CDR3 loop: CATSDTGLGQKETQYF. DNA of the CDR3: TGTGCCACCAGTGACACCGGACTAGGACAAAAAGAGACCCAGTACTTC.

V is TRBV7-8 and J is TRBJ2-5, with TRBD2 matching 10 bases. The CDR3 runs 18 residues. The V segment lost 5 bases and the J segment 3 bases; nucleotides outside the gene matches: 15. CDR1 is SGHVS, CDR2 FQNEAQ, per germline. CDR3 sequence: CASSPTRFILAGKETQYF. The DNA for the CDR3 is TGTGCCAGCAGCCCAACCCGGTTTATACTAGCGGGGAAAGAGACCCAGTACTTC.

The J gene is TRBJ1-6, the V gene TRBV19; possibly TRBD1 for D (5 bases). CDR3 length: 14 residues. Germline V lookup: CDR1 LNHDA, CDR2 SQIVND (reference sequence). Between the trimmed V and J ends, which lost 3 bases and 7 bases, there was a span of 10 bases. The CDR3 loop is CASSIRGINSPLHF. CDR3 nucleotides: TGTGCCAGTAGTATTCGGGGGATAAATTCACCCCTCCACTTT.

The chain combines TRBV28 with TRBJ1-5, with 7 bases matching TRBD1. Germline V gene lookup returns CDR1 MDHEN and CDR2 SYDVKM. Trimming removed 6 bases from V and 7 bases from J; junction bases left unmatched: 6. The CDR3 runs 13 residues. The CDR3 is CASSDRVYQPQHF. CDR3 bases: TGTGCCAGCAGCGACAGGGTCTACCAGCCCCAGCATTTT.

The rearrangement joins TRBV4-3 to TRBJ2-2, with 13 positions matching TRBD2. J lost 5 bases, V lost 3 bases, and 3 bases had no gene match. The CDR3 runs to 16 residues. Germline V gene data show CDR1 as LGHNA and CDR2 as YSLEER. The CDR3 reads CASSHRLAGGTGELFF. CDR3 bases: TGCGCCAGCAGCCACCGACTAGCGGGGGGTACCGGGGAGCTGTTTTTT.

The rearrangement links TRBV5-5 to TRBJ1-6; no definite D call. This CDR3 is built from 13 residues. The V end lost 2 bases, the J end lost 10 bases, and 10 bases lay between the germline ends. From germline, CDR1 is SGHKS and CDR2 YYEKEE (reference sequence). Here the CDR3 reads CASSFGFGSPLHF. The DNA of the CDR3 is TGTGCCAGCAGCTTTGGGTTTGGCTCACCCCTCCACTTT.

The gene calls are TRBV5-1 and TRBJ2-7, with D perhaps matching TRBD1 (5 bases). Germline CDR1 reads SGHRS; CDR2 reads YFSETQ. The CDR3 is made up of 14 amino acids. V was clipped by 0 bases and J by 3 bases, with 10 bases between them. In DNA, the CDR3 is TGCGCCAGCAGCTTGGAACAGGTTTTCTACGAGCAGTACTTC. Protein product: CASSLEQVFYEQYF. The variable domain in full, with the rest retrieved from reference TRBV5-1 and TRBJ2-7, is KAGVTQTPRYLIKTRGQQVTLSCSPISGHRSVSWYQQTPGQGLQFLFEYFSETQRNKGNFPGRFSGRQFSNSRSEMNVSTLELGDSALYLCASSLEQVFYEQYFGPGTRLTVT.

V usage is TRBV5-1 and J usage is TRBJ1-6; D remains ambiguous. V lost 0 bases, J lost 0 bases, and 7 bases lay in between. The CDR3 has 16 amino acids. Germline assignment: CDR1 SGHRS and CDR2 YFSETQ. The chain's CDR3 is CASSLGSDSYNSPLHF. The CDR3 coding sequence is TGCGCCAGCAGCTTGGGGTCGGACTCCTATAATTCACCCCTCCACTTT.

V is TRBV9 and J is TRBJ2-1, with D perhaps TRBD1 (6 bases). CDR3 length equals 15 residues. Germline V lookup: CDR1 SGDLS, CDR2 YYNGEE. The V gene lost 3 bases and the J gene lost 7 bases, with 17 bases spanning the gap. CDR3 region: CASSGSMGAGNEQFF. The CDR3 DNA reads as TGTGCCAGCAGCGGATCAATGGGGGCTGGGAATGAGCAGTTCTTC.

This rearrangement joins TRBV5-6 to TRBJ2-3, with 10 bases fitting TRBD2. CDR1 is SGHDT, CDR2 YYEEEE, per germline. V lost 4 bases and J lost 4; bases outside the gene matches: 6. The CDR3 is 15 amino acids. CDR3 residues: CASSPQAGGPDTQYF. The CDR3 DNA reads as TGTGCCAGCAGCCCCCAAGCGGGGGGGCCAGATACGCAGTATTTT.

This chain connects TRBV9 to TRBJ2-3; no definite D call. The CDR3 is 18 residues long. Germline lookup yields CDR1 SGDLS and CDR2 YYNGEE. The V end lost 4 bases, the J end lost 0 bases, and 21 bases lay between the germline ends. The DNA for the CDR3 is TGTGCCAGCAGCACCTTAGGTGGTGGCAGCCCTAGCACAGATACGCAGTATTTT. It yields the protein CASSTLGGGSPSTDTQYF.

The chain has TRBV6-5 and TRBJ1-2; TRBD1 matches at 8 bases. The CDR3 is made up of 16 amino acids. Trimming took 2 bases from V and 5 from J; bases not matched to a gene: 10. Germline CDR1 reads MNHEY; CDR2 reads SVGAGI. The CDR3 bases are TGTGCCAGCAGTTACCAAAATGACAGGGGTGGATATGGCTACACCTTC. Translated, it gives CASSYQNDRGGYGYTF.

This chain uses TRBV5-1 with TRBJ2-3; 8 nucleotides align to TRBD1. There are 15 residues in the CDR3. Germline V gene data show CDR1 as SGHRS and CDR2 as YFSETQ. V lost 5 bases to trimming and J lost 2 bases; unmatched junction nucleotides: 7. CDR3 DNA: TGCGCCAGCAGTCCCGGACAGGGTGCCACAGATACGCAGTATTTT. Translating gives CASSPGQGATDTQYF.

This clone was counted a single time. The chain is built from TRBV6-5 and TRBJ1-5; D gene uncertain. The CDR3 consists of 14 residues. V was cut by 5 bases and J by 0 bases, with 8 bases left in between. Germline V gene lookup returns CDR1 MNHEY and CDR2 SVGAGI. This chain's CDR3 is CASSRENSNQPQHF. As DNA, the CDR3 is TGTGCCAGCAGTCGCGAAAATAGCAATCAGCCCCAGCATTTT.

The CDR3 region has the DNA TGTGCCATCAGCGAACATGGGGGGCAAGAGACCCAGTACTTC. Protein: CAISEHGGQETQYF. This chain links TRBV10-3 with TRBJ2-5; TRBD2 is a possible D gene (6 bases). Germline V CDR1 and CDR2: ENHRY, SYGVKD. The CDR3 length is 14 residues. V was trimmed by 6 bases and J by 2 bases, leaving 13 bases between them.

The CDR3 region is CASSLVAGLSIEQYF. CDR3 sequence (DNA): TGTGCCAGCAGCTTAGTCGCAGGTCTTTCTATCGAGCAGTACTTC. The rearrangement joins TRBV7-2 to TRBJ2-7; the D is unclear. From germline, CDR1 is SGHTA and CDR2 FQGNSA. The V gene lost 1 base and the J gene lost 6 bases, with 16 bases spanning the gap. The CDR3 is 15 residues long.

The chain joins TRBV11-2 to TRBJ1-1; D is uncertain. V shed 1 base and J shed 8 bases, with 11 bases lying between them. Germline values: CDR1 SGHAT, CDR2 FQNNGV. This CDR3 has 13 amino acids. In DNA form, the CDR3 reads TGTGCCAGCAGCTTAGCTGGGGTTGCGGAAGCTTTCTTT. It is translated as CASSLAGVAEAFF.

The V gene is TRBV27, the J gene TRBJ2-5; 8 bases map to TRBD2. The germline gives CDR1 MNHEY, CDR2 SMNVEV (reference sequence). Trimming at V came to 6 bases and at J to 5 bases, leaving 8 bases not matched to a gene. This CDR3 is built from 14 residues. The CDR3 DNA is TGTGCCAGCAGCCCGTCGGGCGGGAGGGAGACCCAGTACTTC. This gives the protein CASSPSGGRETQYF.

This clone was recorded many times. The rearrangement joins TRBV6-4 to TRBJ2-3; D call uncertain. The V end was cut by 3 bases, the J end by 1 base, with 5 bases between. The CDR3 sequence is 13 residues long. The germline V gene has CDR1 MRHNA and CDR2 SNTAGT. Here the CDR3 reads CASSESGTDTQYF. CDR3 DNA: TGTGCCAGCAGTGAATCGGGCACAGATACGCAGTATTTT.

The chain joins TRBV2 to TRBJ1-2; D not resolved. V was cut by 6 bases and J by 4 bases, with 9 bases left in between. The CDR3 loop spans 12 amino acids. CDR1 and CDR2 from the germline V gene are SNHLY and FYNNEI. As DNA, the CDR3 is TGTGCCAGCAGCTCGGACTTCTATGGCTACACCTTC. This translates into CASSSDFYGYTF.